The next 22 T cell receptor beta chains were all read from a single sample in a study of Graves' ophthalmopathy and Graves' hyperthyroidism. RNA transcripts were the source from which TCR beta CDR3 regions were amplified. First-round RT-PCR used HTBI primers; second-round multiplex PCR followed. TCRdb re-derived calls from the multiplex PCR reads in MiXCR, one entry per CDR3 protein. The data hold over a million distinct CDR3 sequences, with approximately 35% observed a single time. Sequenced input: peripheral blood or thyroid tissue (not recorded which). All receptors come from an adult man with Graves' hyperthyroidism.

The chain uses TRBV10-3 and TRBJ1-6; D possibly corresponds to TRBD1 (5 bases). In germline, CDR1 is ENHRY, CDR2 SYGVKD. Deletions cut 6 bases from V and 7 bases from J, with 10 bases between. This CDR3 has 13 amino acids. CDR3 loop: CAISAGRNSPLHF. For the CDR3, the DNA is TGTGCCATCAGCGCAGGGAGGAATTCACCCCTCCACTTT.

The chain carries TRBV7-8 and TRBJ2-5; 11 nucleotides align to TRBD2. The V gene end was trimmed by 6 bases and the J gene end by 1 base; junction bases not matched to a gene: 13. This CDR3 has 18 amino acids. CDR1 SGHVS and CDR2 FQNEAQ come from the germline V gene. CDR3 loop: CASSYYALAGGLQETQYF. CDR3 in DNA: TGTGCCAGCAGTTACTACGCCCTAGCGGGGGGCCTCCAAGAGACCCAGTACTTC.

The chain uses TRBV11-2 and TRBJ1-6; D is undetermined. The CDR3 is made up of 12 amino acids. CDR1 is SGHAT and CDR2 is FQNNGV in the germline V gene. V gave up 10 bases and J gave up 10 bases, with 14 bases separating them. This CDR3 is CATRAVGSPLHF. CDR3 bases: TGTGCCACCCGGGCAGTAGGCTCACCCCTCCACTTT.

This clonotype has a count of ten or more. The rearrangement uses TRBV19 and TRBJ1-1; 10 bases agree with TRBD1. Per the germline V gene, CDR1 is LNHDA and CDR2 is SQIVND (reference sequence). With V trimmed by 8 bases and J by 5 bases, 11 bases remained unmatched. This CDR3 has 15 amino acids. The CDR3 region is CASGNRDRGLTEAFF. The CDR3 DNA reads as TGTGCCAGTGGGAATCGGGACAGGGGATTAACTGAAGCTTTCTTT.

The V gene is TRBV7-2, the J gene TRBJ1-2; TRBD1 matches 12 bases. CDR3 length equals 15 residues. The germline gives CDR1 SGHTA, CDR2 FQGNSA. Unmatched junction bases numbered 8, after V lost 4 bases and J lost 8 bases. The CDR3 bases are TGTGCCAGCAGCTCGGGGGACAGGGGGCCGGGGGGCTACACCTTC. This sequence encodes CASSSGDRGPGGYTF.

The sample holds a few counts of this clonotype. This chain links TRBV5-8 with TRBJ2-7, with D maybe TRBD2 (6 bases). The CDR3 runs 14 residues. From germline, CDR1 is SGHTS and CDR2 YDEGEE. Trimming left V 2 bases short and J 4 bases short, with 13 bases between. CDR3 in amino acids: CASSFYGTQYEQYF. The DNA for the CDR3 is TGTGCCAGCAGCTTTTACGGGACTCAGTACGAGCAGTACTTC.

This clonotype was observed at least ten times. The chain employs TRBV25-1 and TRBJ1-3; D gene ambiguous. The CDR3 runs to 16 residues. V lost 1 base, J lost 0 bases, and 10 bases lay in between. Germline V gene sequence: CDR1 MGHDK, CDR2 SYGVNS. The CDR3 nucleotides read TGTGCCAGCAGTGAATGGCGGGGAAACTCTGGAAACACCATATATTTT. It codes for CASSEWRGNSGNTIYF.

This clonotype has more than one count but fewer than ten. The CDR3 loop is CASKDGNQPQHF. In DNA, the CDR3 is TGTGCCAGCAAAGACGGGAATCAGCCCCAGCATTTT. V gene TRBV6-2 or TRBV6-3 combines with J gene TRBJ1-5; no definite D call. V shed 7 bases and J shed 4 bases, with 8 bases lying between them. The length of the CDR3 is 12 residues. Germline CDR1 reads MNHEY; CDR2 reads SVGEGT.

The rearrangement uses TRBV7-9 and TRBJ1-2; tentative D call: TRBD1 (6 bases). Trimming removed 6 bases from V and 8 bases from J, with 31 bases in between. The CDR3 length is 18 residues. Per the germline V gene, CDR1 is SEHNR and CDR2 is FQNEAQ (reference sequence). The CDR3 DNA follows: TGTGCCAGCAGGACAATACAGGGAGGCGGGACACAAATCGGGGGCTACACCTTC. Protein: CASRTIQGGGTQIGGYTF.

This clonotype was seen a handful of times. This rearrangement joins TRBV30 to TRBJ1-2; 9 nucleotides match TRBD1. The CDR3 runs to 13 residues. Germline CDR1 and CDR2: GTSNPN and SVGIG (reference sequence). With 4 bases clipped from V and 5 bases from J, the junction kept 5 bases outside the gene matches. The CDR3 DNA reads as TGTGCCTGGACAGACAGGGGGGATTATGGCTACACCTTC. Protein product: CAWTDRGDYGYTF. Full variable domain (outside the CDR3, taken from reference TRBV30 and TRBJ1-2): SQTIHQWPATLVQPVGSPLSLECTVEGTSNPNLYWYRQAAGRGLQLLFYSVGIGQISSEVPQNLSASRPQDRQFILSSKKLLLSDSGFYLCAWTDRGDYGYTFGSGTRLTVV.

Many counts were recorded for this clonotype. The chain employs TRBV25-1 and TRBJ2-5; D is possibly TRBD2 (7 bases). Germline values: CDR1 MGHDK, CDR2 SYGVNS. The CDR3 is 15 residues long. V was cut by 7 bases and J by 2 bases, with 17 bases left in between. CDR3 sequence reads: CASTTGRGLQETQYF. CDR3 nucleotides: TGTGCCAGCACTACAGGGCGGGGGCTACAAGAGACCCAGTACTTC. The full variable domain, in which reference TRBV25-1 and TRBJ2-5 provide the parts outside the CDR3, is EADIYQTPRYLVIGTGKKITLECSQTMGHDKMYWYQQDPGMELHLIHYSYGVNSTEKGDLSSESTVSRIRTEHFPLTLESARPSHTSQYLCASTTGRGLQETQYFGPGTRLLVL.

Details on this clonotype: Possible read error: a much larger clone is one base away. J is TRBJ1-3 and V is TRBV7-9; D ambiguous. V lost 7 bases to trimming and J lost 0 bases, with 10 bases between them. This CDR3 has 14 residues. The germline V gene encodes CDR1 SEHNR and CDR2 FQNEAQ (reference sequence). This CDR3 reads CASTPGVSGNTIYF. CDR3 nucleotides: TGTGCCAGCACCCCGGGTGTCTCTGGAAACACCATATATTTT. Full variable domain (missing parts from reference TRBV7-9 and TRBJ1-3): DTGVSQNPRHKITKRGQNVTFRCDPISEHNRLYWYRQTLGQGPEFLTYFQNEAQLEKSRLLSDRFSAERPKGSFSTLEIQRTEQGDSAMYLCASTPGVSGNTIYFGEGSWLTVV.

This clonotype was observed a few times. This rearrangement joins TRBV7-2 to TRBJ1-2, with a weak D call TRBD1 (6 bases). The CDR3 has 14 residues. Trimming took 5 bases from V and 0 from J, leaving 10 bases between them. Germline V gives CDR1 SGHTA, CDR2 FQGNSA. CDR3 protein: CASSTQGPNYGYTF. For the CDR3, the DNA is TGTGCCAGCAGCACACAGGGTCCTAACTATGGCTACACCTTC.

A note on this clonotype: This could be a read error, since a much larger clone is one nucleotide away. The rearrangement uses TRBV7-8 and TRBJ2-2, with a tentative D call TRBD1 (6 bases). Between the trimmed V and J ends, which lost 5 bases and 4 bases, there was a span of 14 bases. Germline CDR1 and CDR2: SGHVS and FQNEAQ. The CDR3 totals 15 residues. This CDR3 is CASSAQRTVTGELFF. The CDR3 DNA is TGTGCCAGCAGCGCCCAAAGGACAGTCACCGGGGAGCTGTTTTTT.

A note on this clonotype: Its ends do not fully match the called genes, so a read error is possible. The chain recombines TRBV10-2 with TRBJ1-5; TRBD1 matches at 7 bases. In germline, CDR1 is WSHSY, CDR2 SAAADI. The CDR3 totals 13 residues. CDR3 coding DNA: TGTGCCAGCAGCCGTAACAGGGGACAGCCCCGGCATTTT. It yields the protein CASSRNRGQPRHF.

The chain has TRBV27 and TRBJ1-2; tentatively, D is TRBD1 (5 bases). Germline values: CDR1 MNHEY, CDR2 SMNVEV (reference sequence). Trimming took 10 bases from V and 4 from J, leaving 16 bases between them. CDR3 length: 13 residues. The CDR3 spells CATAEWGGYGYTF. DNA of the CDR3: TGTGCCACCGCGGAGTGGGGGGGCTATGGCTACACCTTC.

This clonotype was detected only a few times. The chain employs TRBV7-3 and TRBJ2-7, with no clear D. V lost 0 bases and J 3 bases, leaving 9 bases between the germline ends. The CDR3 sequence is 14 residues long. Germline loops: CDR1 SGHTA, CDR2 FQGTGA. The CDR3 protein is CASSLTGSNYEQYF. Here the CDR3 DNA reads TGTGCCAGCAGCTTAACGGGCAGCAACTACGAGCAGTACTTC.

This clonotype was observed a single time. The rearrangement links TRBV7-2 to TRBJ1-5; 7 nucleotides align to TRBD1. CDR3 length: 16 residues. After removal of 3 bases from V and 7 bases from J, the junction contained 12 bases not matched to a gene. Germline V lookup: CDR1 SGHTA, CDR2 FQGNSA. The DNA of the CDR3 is TGTGCCAGCAGCTTGGCCGGGACAGTGGGTAGGCAGCCCCAGCATTTT. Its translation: CASSLAGTVGRQPQHF.

CDR3 DNA sequence: TGTGCCACCAGTGTGACAGGGCTAAAACCGAACACTGAAGCTTTCTTT. Translation: CATSVTGLKPNTEAFF. This chain uses TRBV24-1 with TRBJ1-1; TRBD1 agrees at 7 bases. The CDR3 totals 16 residues. The V segment lost 5 bases and the J segment 1 base; nucleotides outside the gene matches: 9. Per germline, CDR1 KGHDR and CDR2 SFDVKD.

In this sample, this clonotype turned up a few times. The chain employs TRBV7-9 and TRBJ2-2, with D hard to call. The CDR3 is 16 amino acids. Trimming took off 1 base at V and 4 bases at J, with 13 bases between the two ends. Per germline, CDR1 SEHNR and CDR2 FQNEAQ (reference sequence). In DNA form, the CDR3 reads TGTGCCAGCAGCTTAGAAGCCAGCCGGCGCACCGGGGAGCTGTTTTTT. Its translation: CASSLEASRRTGELFF. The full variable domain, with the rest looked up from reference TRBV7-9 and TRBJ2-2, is DTGVSQNPRHKITKRGQNVTFRCDPISEHNRLYWYRQTLGQGPEFLTYFQNEAQLEKSRLLSDRFSAERPKGSFSTLEIQRTEQGDSAMYLCASSLEASRRTGELFFGEGSRLTVL.

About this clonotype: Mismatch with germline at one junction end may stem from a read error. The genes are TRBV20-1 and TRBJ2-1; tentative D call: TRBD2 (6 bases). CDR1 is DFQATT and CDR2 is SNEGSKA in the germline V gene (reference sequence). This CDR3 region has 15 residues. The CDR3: CSARDIGSTYNEQFF. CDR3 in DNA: TGCAGTGCCAGAGATATCGGGAGTACTTACAATGAGCAGTTCTTC.

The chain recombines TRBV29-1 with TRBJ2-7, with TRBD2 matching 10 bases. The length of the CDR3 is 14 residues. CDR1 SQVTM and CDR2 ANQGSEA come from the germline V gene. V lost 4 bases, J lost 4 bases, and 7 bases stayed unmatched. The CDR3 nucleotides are TGCAGCGTTGCTGGGGCACTAGCGGGATACGAGCAGTACTTC. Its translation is CSVAGALAGYEQYF.